Listed below are T cell receptor beta chains from one sample, sequenced in a study of esophageal squamous cell carcinoma under preoperative chemotherapy. TCRdb ran MiXCR on the PCR reads and lists one entry per CDR3 protein. The sample carries around 29,000 distinct CDR3 sequences, around 50% recorded once. Sampling was performed from a patient given preoperative chemotherapy. These receptors were obtained from a human donor with esophageal squamous cell carcinoma. The donor label of this sample is uncertain. The CDR3 runs from the conserved cysteine through the conserved F or W. D genes are given only for firm matches. Some rows have no size entry. The others give once, few or many, or a class for an expanded clone.

v_gene	d_gene	j_gene	abundance	CDR3aa	CDR3nt
TRBV6-5	TRBD1	TRBJ1-2	.	CASSYSGGGHYGYTF	TGTGCCAGCAGTTACTCGGGAGGGGGCCACTATGGCTACACCTTC
TRBV12-3/TRBV12-4	.	TRBJ2-4	.	CASRRGDGVAQDIQYF	TGTGCCAGCAGAAGGGGAGACGGCGTAGCCCAAGACATTCAGTACTTC
TRBV6-5	.	TRBJ2-5	many	CASSYNRQETQYF	TGTGCCAGCAGTTACAATAGGCAAGAGACCCAGTACTTC
TRBV11-3	.	TRBJ2-7	.	CASSREAGRLAEQYF	TGTGCCAGCAGCCGTGAGGCGGGGAGACTTGCCGAGCAGTACTTC
TRBV7-9	.	TRBJ2-3	.	CASRGVEAGSTGKQYF	TGTGCCAGCAGGGGCGTGGAGGCAGGGAGCACCGGTAAGCAGTATTTT
TRBV12-3/TRBV12-4	TRBD2	TRBJ2-1	medium-sized	CASSSVAGASYNEQFF	TGTGCCAGCAGTTCGGTAGCGGGAGCAAGCTACAATGAGCAGTTCTTC
TRBV7-2	TRBD2	TRBJ2-3	once	CARGSGGSAKDTQYF	TGTGCCCGCGGCTCGGGCGGGAGTGCCAAAGATACTCAGTACTTT
TRBV11-3	.	TRBJ2-7	.	CASSPEARVEQYF	TGTGCCAGCAGCCCCGAGGCCAGGGTCGAGCAGTACTTC
TRBV7-2	.	TRBJ2-7	.	CASSFGGTTYEQYF	TGTGCCAGCAGCTTCGGGGGGACAACCTACGAGCAGTACTTC
TRBV7-8	.	TRBJ1-1	.	CASSLTGGTEAFF	TGTGCCAGCAGCTTGACAGGAGGCACTGAAGCTTTCTTT
TRBV6-5	.	TRBJ2-5	.	CASSYETQYF	TGTGCCAGCAGTTACGAGACCCAGTACTTC
TRBV11-3	TRBD2	TRBJ2-5	few	CASSWGGWGGALETQYF	TGTGCCAGCAGCTGGGGAGGGTGGGGGGGAGCTTTAGAGACCCAGTACTTC
TRBV7-2	.	TRBJ2-3	medium-sized	CASSFDPSTDTQYF	TGTGCCAGCAGCTTCGATCCCAGCACAGATACGCAGTATTTT
TRBV6-1	.	TRBJ2-2	.	CASSLEEVNTETQFF	TGTGCCAGCAGCCTCGAGGAGGTGAACACAGAGACGCAGTTTTTT
TRBV6-1	.	TRBJ2-5	few	CASMGQQQETQYF	TGTGCCAGCATGGGACAACAACAAGAGACCCAGTACTTC
TRBV9	.	TRBJ1-2	.	CASSVGGRVTSGYTF	TGTGCCAGCAGCGTAGGAGGCCGCGTTACGAGTGGCTACACCTTC
TRBV12-3/TRBV12-4	.	TRBJ2-7	many	CASNKQGNYEQYF	TGTGCCAGCAACAAACAGGGAAATTACGAGCAGTACTTC
TRBV27	.	TRBJ2-7	many	CASSLSRTVISYEQYF	TGTGCCAGCAGTTTATCCAGGACAGTTATTTCCTACGAGCAGTACTTC
TRBV10-2	.	TRBJ2-4	once	CASSGLAGAKNTQYF	TGCGCCAGCAGTGGACTGGCGGGTGCCAAAAACACTCAGTACTTC
TRBV6-1	TRBD2	TRBJ2-3	.	CASRGGQNHDTQYF	TGTGCGAGCCGGGGGGGCCAAAACCATGATACGCAGTATTTT
TRBV15	TRBD2	TRBJ2-6	.	CATSRDGGAGANVLTF	TGTGCCACCAGCAGAGACGGGGGGGCTGGGGCCAACGTCCTGACTTTC
TRBV7-9	.	TRBJ1-3	many	CASSLSPQASSGNTIYF	TGTGCCAGCAGCTTATCCCCTCAGGCGAGCTCTGGAAACACCATATATTTT